The T cell receptor (beta chain) under discussion was sequenced for a study of T cell repertoires in cytomegalovirus infection. MiXCR was run by TCRdb on the reads, yielding one entry per CDR3 protein. Counted here are hundreds of thousands of distinct CDR3 sequences, approximately 10% occurring once; the ten biggest clones make up around 9.6%. There are many counts of this clonotype. The sample taken for sequencing was PBMCs. This sequence originates from a human donor in good health (CMV status not recorded). Some clones in this sample may be carry-over from other donors' samples.

The CDR3 region is CASSQTPQGAGGYTF. The CDR3 coding sequence is TGTGCCAGCAGCCAGACACCGCAGGGGGCTGGGGGCTACACCTTC. The chain links TRBV14 to TRBJ1-2; 8 nucleotides match TRBD1. V trimming: 3 bases; J trimming: 8 bases; junction bases outside the gene matches: 11. The CDR3 consists of 15 residues. Germline V CDR1 and CDR2: SGHDN, FVKESK.